The 24 T cell receptor beta chains presented below share a single source sample, sequenced in a study of cytotoxic CD8 clonotypes in ibrutinib-treated CLL. Some clones are missing from TCRdb's copy, which holds only in-frame ones; the method was immunoSEQ multiplex PCR. The profile shows almost 250,000 clones, 70% of them singletons. This specimen was PBMCs, taken after 24 months of ibrutinib treatment. Receptors were obtained from a human donor with chronic lymphocytic leukemia.

The rearrangement uses TRBV9 and TRBJ1-1; no clear D. Germline V CDR1 and CDR2: SGDLS, YYNGEE. This CDR3 spans 14 amino acids. With 0 bases removed from V and 1 base from J, the gap between germline ends came to 7 bases. CDR3 residues: CASSVDLKNTEAFF. The DNA of the CDR3 is TGTGCCAGCAGCGTAGATCTCAAGAACACTGAAGCTTTCTTT.

The DNA for the CDR3 is TGTGCCAGCCTCAGGGGGTACACTGAAGCTTTCTTT. This translates into CASLRGYTEAFF. The J gene is TRBJ1-1, the V gene TRBV2; 7 bases match TRBD1. The CDR3 is 12 amino acids. The ends lost 8 bases at V and 3 bases at J; junction bases unmatched: 3. Germline CDR1 reads SNHLY; CDR2 reads FYNNEI. Drawing the rest from reference TRBV2 and TRBJ1-1, the complete variable domain is EPEVTQTPSHQVTQMGQEVILRCVPISNHLYFYWYRQILGQKVEFLVSFYNNEISEKSEIFDDQFSVERPDGSNFTLKIRSTKLEDSAMYFCASLRGYTEAFFGQGTRLTVV.

This clone is a singleton in its sample. This sequence joins TRBV2 and TRBJ2-3; 13 bases align to TRBD2. CDR3 length: 17 amino acids. The V and J ends lost 5 bases and 1 base, in that order; junction bases with no gene match: 6. Germline assignment: CDR1 SNHLY and CDR2 FYNNEI. This chain's CDR3 is CASSTSGRADRTDTQYF. The CDR3 DNA is TGTGCCAGCAGTACTAGCGGGAGGGCCGATCGCACAGATACGCAGTATTTT. The variable domain in full, with the rest retrieved from reference TRBV2 and TRBJ2-3, is EPEVTQTPSHQVTQMGQEVILRCVPISNHLYFYWYRQILGQKVEFLVSFYNNEISEKSEIFDDQFSVERPDGSNFTLKIRSTKLEDSAMYFCASSTSGRADRTDTQYFGPGTRLTVL.

This rearrangement joins TRBV6-5 to TRBJ1-1; perhaps TRBD1 as D (6 bases). The CDR3 has 16 amino acids. The germline gives CDR1 MNHEY, CDR2 SVGAGI. V lost 2 bases and J 2 bases, leaving 15 bases between the germline ends. The CDR3 here is CASSYGGAGSNTEAFF. The CDR3 bases are TGTGCCAGCAGTTACGGGGGCGCGGGCTCCAACACTGAAGCTTTCTTT.

This clone was observed a handful of times. The rearrangement links TRBV2 to TRBJ2-7; tentatively, D is TRBD1 or TRBD2 (5 bases each). In germline, CDR1 is SNHLY, CDR2 FYNNEI. Between the trimmed V and J ends, which lost 3 bases and 5 bases, there was a span of 14 bases. The CDR3 totals 14 residues. CDR3 in DNA: TGTGCCAGCAGTGACTTATGGGGGTATGACGAGCAGTACTTC. The encoded protein is CASSDLWGYDEQYF.

This clone appeared a few times. This sequence joins TRBV29-1 and TRBJ1-4; D not resolved. This CDR3 has 13 amino acids. Trimming shortened V by 0 bases and J by 11 bases, and 13 bases separated the two germline ends. Germline loops: CDR1 SQVTM, CDR2 ANQGSEA. The CDR3 protein is CSVEDRSGRKLFF. CDR3 sequence (DNA): TGCAGCGTTGAAGATCGTTCCGGGCGGAAACTGTTTTTT.

J is TRBJ1-1 and V is TRBV10-2, with a weak D call TRBD1 (5 bases). The CDR3 has 14 amino acids. Germline CDR1 and CDR2: WSHSY and SAAADI. V was cut by 5 bases and J by 0 bases, with 10 bases left in between. The CDR3 sequence: CASSLGGVNTEAFF. CDR3 in DNA: TGCGCCAGCAGTCTTGGGGGGGTGAACACTGAAGCTTTCTTT.

V gene TRBV2 combines with J gene TRBJ1-6; D gene ambiguous. V lost 6 bases, J lost 6 bases, and 15 bases lay in between. The length of the CDR3 is 15 residues. Germline V gene data show CDR1 as SNHLY and CDR2 as FYNNEI. The CDR3 here is CASRVDDMGNSPLHF. In DNA, the CDR3 is TGTGCCAGCAGAGTAGATGATATGGGTAATTCACCCCTCCACTTT.

The V call is TRBV14, the J call TRBJ2-1, with TRBD2 identical over 9 bases. In germline, CDR1 is SGHDN, CDR2 FVKESK. V lost 3 bases and J lost 5; bases outside the gene matches: 14. The CDR3 covers 18 residues. In DNA, the CDR3 is TGTGCCAGCAGCCACCGCCCAGTCGGCGGGAGGGCCGACAATGAGCAGTTCTTC. Translating it yields CASSHRPVGGRADNEQFF.

This chain connects TRBV19 to TRBJ2-1, with 9 bases matching TRBD2. With 1 base clipped from V and 3 bases from J, the junction kept 4 bases outside the gene matches. The CDR3 consists of 16 residues. Germline-derived CDR1 and CDR2 are LNHDA and SQIVND (reference sequence). The CDR3 DNA reads TGTGCCAGTAGTATAGGACTAGCGGACATCTACAATGAGCAGTTCTTC. Amino acids: CASSIGLADIYNEQFF.

The V call is TRBV29-1, the J call TRBJ2-1; the D gene is possibly TRBD2 (6 bases). The CDR3 is made up of 12 amino acids. Germline V CDR1 and CDR2: SQVTM, ANQGSEA. Trimming shortened V by 7 bases and J by 8 bases, and 15 bases separated the two germline ends. CDR3 in amino acids: CSGNAGLHEQFF. The DNA of the CDR3 is TGCAGCGGGAATGCGGGACTCCATGAGCAGTTCTTC.

In this sample, this clone turned up a few times. The J gene is TRBJ1-1, the V gene TRBV7-3; 7 nucleotides line up with TRBD1. Trimming at V came to 3 bases and at J to 6 bases, leaving 4 bases not matched to a gene. CDR3 length equals 13 residues. In germline, CDR1 is SGHTA, CDR2 FQGTGA. CDR3 region: CASSFSQGAEAFF. The CDR3 DNA reads TGTGCCAGCAGCTTTAGTCAGGGGGCTGAAGCTTTCTTT.

In nucleotides, the CDR3 is TGCGCCAGCAGCTTGGGTCGGGCCTCCAGCTCCTACGAGCAGTACTTC. Translation gives CASSLGRASSSYEQYF. The rearrangement uses TRBV5-1 and TRBJ2-7; D call uncertain. Germline-derived CDR1 and CDR2 are SGHRS and YFSETQ. CDR3 length: 16 amino acids. The ends were cut back, 0 bases at V and 0 bases at J, with 13 bases in the middle.

The chain couples TRBV5-1 to TRBJ1-3; 8 bases match TRBD1. CDR1 SGHRS and CDR2 YFSETQ come from the germline V gene. This CDR3 has 16 residues. V lost 0 bases, J lost 0 bases, and 2 bases stayed unmatched. The CDR3 reads CASSLVGQGSGNTIYF. CDR3 bases: TGCGCCAGCAGCTTGGTCGGACAGGGCTCTGGAAACACCATATATTTT.

Concerning this clone itself: The same CDR3 is also encoded by other DNA sequences in this sample. This rearrangement joins TRBV5-1 to TRBJ2-1; 12 bases agree with TRBD2. This CDR3 is built from 15 residues. Per the germline V gene, CDR1 is SGHRS and CDR2 is YFSETQ. Trimming removed 3 bases from V and 3 bases from J; junction bases left unmatched: 1. The CDR3 reads CASSSTSGSYNEQFF. The CDR3 nucleotides read TGCGCCAGCAGCTCGACTAGCGGGAGCTACAATGAGCAGTTCTTC.

V is TRBV27 and J is TRBJ1-5, with TRBD1 as a possible D gene (6 bases). The CDR3 loop spans 13 amino acids. The V end was cut by 6 bases, the J end by 7 bases, with 13 bases between. Germline V gives CDR1 MNHEY, CDR2 SMNVEV (reference sequence). For the CDR3, the DNA is TGTGCCAGCAGCTTGACAGGTCTCCAGCCCCAGCATTTT. It yields the protein CASSLTGLQPQHF.

The gene calls are TRBV2 and TRBJ1-1; D is undetermined. From germline, CDR1 is SNHLY and CDR2 FYNNEI. This CDR3 spans 14 amino acids. Trimming removed 7 bases at V and 0 bases at J, with 12 bases between. CDR3 sequence (DNA): TGTGCCAGCATTAGGGCGCACATGAACACTGAAGCTTTCTTT. It is translated as CASIRAHMNTEAFF.

This clone was seen a single time. The rearrangement links TRBV27 to TRBJ2-1; D is ambiguous. The length of the CDR3 is 13 residues. V was shortened by 6 bases and J by 6 bases, with 12 bases between the two germline ends. Germline V gene sequence: CDR1 MNHEY, CDR2 SMNVEV (reference sequence). CDR3 sequence reads: CASSLVWGNEQFF. CDR3 coding DNA: TGTGCCAGCAGCCTAGTTTGGGGCAATGAGCAGTTCTTC.

The genes are TRBV11-2 and TRBJ2-1; D tentatively reads TRBD1 or TRBD2 (6 bases each). Germline V gene lookup returns CDR1 SGHAT and CDR2 FQNNGV. This CDR3 comprises 14 residues. The V and J ends lost 1 base and 15 bases respectively, with 19 bases between them. Here the CDR3 reads CASSLGSGGNSPFF. Written as DNA, the CDR3 is TGTGCCAGCAGCTTAGGGTCCGGGGGCAACTCGCCGTTCTTC. The whole variable domain, filled in from reference TRBV11-2 and TRBJ2-1, reads EAGVAQSPRYKIIEKRQSVAFWCNPISGHATLYWYQQILGQGPKLLIQFQNNGVVDDSQLPKDRFSAERLKGVDSTLKIQPAKLEDSAVYLCASSLGSGGNSPFFGPGTRLTVL.

The chain recombines TRBV5-4 with TRBJ2-5; TRBD1 might be the D (6 bases). The CDR3 is made up of 16 amino acids. Trimming stripped 1 base from V and 0 bases from J, with 13 bases between. CDR1 and CDR2 from the germline V gene are SGHNT and YYREEE (reference sequence). The CDR3: CASSLLTRTDQETQYF. The CDR3 DNA sequence: TGTGCCAGCAGCTTGTTGACCCGGACAGACCAAGAGACCCAGTACTTC.

The chain has TRBV4-2 and TRBJ1-2, with TRBD1 matching over 10 bases. V gave up 4 bases and J gave up 3 bases; unmatched junction bases: 8. The CDR3 is 16 amino acids. The germline CDR1 and CDR2 sequences are LGHNA and YNFKEQ. The CDR3 bases are TGTGCCAGCAGCCGTCTGGGGACAGGGGCAGACTATGGCTACACCTTC. This sequence encodes CASSRLGTGADYGYTF.

The chain combines TRBV29-1 with TRBJ1-2, with D unclear. Germline values: CDR1 SQVTM, CDR2 ANQGSEA. The CDR3 has 11 amino acids. The germline V and J ends were trimmed by 6 bases and 8 bases, with 13 bases remaining between them. The CDR3 region is CSVPGNGGYTF. As DNA, the CDR3 is TGCAGCGTCCCGGGGAACGGGGGCTACACCTTC.

V gene TRBV29-1 combines with J gene TRBJ1-1; D may be TRBD1 (5 bases). Germline V gene data show CDR1 as SQVTM and CDR2 as ANQGSEA. V was clipped by 6 bases and J by 3 bases, with 17 bases between them. The CDR3 consists of 14 residues. The chain's CDR3 is CSVPSGQGDTEAFF. The CDR3 bases are TGCAGCGTCCCATCCGGCCAGGGAGACACTGAAGCTTTCTTT.

The gene calls are TRBV6-4 and TRBJ2-2; possibly TRBD2 for D (6 bases). This CDR3 spans 15 amino acids. Looked up from germline, CDR1 is MRHNA and CDR2 is SNTAGT. Between the trimmed V and J ends, which lost 2 bases and 2 bases, there was a span of 9 bases. CDR3 loop: CASSDRGTNTGELFF. CDR3 in DNA: TGTGCCAGCAGTGACCGGGGGACCAACACCGGGGAGCTGTTTTTT.